These 2 T cell receptor beta chains were all obtained from the same sample, sequenced in a study of CD4 T cells in relation to SARS-CoV-2 and coronaviruses (dated by TCRdb to 2020 to 2022). The library was built by means of the immunoSEQ multiplex PCR assay. TCRdb took this table from immuneACCESS and kept in-frame rearrangements with V and J called. Such tables lack part of the clones; where checked against another copy, unresolved V genes explain under half of the gap, and the rest is unexplained. The sample data list about 41,000 clones, and roughly 84% of these were observed just once. The ten biggest clones cover 1% to 1.5% of the sample. These receptors have no known antigen. Sequencing used naive CD4+ T cells from PBMCs, cultured in vitro. The intended sense of this specimen's cell subset or site label: naive CD4+ T cells isolated by negative enrichment. The receptor source for this set is an adult with COVID-19.

This chain uses TRBV6-5 with TRBJ2-7; TRBD1 might be the D (6 bases). The CDR3 runs 14 residues. The germline CDR1 and CDR2 sequences are MNHEY and SVGAGI. The ends were cut back, 0 bases at V and 3 bases at J, with 9 bases in the middle. DNA for the CDR3: TGTGCCAGCAGTTACTCGGGGACAAGCTACGAGCAGTACTTC. This sequence encodes CASSYSGTSYEQYF.

The chain joins TRBV7-2 to TRBJ2-3; 8 bases agree with TRBD1. Trimming cost V 0 bases and J 4 bases; bases outside gene matches: 6. Germline CDR1 reads SGHTA; CDR2 reads FQGNSA. The CDR3 consists of 16 residues. The CDR3 DNA follows: TGTGCCAGCAGCTTAGCTTCCGGACAGGGTTCAGATACGCAGTATTTT. Translating it yields CASSLASGQGSDTQYF.